Listed below are T cell receptor beta chains from one sample, sequenced in a study of blood T cell repertoires in COVID-19. TCRdb's copy holds only in-frame clones and misses some; the assay was immunoSEQ multiplex PCR. The data contain more than 60,000 clones, around four fifths of them singletons. The sequencing sample was made of peripheral blood. The receptors come from a human donor in a cohort sampled during active COVID-19. CDR3s include the opening cysteine and the closing phenylalanine or tryptophan. D genes are given only for firm matches. Some rows have no size entry. The others give once, few or many, or a class for an expanded clone.

v_gene	d_gene	abundance	j_gene	CDR3nt	CDR3aa
TRBV12-3/TRBV12-4	.	.	TRBJ2-2	TGTGCCAGCACCTCCCGCACCGGGGAGCTGTTTTTT	CASTSRTGELFF
TRBV27	.	.	TRBJ1-1	TGTGCCAGCAGGGGCAGGGTGAACACTGAAGCTTTCTTT	CASRGRVNTEAFF
TRBV28	TRBD1	.	TRBJ2-7	TGTGCCAGCAGGCTGGACAGGGGTTACGAGCAGTACTTC	CASRLDRGYEQYF
TRBV7-2	TRBD2	few	TRBJ2-1	TGTGCCAGCAGCTTAGACTCCCGGGGGGGCAATGAGCAGTTCTTC	CASSLDSRGGNEQFF
TRBV23-1	.	.	TRBJ1-4	TGCGCCAGCAGTATGGAGCCAGAAGATGAAAAACTGTTTTTT	CASSMEPEDEKLFF
TRBV6-5	TRBD1	.	TRBJ1-1	TGTGCCAGCAGTCCAACTGGGACAGCGAACACTGAAGCTTTCTTT	CASSPTGTANTEAFF
TRBV7-8	TRBD2	.	TRBJ2-3	TGTGCCAGCAGCTCAAGCGGGGGGGGCACAGATACGCAGTATTTT	CASSSSGGGTDTQYF
TRBV5-4	.	.	TRBJ1-1	TGTGCCAGCAGCCCTGGAGGGACCAGAGGCACTGAAGCTTTCTTT	CASSPGGTRGTEAFF
TRBV10-2	TRBD2	.	TRBJ2-7	TGCGCCAGCAGGCTATATAGCGGGGGCCCGGGGGAGCAGTACTTC	CASRLYSGGPGEQYF
TRBV6-5	TRBD1	.	TRBJ1-2	TGTGCCAGCAGTTTTCGGACAGGGAGTGGCTACACCTTC	CASSFRTGSGYTF
TRBV4-1	TRBD1	.	TRBJ1-4	TGCGCCACCCGAGCCAGACAGGGTAATGAAAAACTGTTTTTT	CATRARQGNEKLFF
TRBV28	.	.	TRBJ2-7	TGTGCCAGCAGTCCCAGGACAGCGAGCTCCTACGAGCAGTACTTC	CASSPRTASSYEQYF
TRBV28	.	.	TRBJ1-1	TGTGCCAGCAGTTTATCAGCCTGGAGGACTGAAGCTTTCTTT	CASSLSAWRTEAFF
TRBV10-3	.	.	TRBJ1-6	TGTGCCATCAGTGAAGGCAGGGGACGGAATTCACCCCTCCACTTT	CAISEGRGRNSPLHF
TRBV4-1	.	.	TRBJ2-2	TGCGCCAGCAGTCCAACGCGGGACCAAATAGTCTGGGAGCTGTTTTTT	CASSPTRDQIVWELFF
TRBV9	TRBD2	.	TRBJ2-5	TGTGCCAGCAGCGTGGCGGGGGGAGCAGAGACCCAGTACTTC	CASSVAGGAETQYF
TRBV5-1	.	.	TRBJ1-1	TGCGCCAGCAGCCCTGCGAGAGAGGGGAACACTGAAGCTTTCTTT	CASSPAREGNTEAFF
TRBV6-5	TRBD1	.	TRBJ2-1	TGTGCCAGCAGTTACTCGAACAGGGGACGCAATGAGCAGTTCTTC	CASSYSNRGRNEQFF
TRBV4-1	.	.	TRBJ1-2	TGCGCCAGCAGCCAAGCGGGGGGCAACTATGGCTACACCTTC	CASSQAGGNYGYTF
TRBV15	.	.	TRBJ2-7	TGTGCCACCAGCAGAGACCGGTACGAGCAGTACTTC	CATSRDRYEQYF
TRBV7-2	TRBD1	.	TRBJ1-6	TGTGCCAGCAGTCGACAGGGGCCCGGCTCCTATAATTCACCCCTCCACTTT	CASSRQGPGSYNSPLHF
TRBV9	TRBD2	.	TRBJ2-3	TGTGCCAGCAGCTCTAGCGGGGGGGCTGCAGATACGCAGTATTTT	CASSSSGGAADTQYF
TRBV14	.	.	TRBJ2-3	TGTGCCAGCAGCGACAAGCGGATTACAGATACGCAGTATTTT	CASSDKRITDTQYF
TRBV19	TRBD1	.	TRBJ1-4	TGTGCCAGTTCGGACAGGGGATGGACTAATGAAAAACTGTTTTTT	CASSDRGWTNEKLFF
TRBV9	TRBD2	.	TRBJ2-1	TGTGCCAGCACCAGCGGGGGGAATTACAATGAGCAGTTCTTC	CASTSGGNYNEQFF
TRBV6-6	TRBD2	.	TRBJ2-5	TGTGCCAGCAGTTACGGCACAGGGACTAGCCAAGAGACCCAGTACTTC	CASSYGTGTSQETQYF
TRBV6-5	TRBD1	.	TRBJ1-3	TGTGCCAGCAGACAAGACAGGGGTCCTGGAAACACCATATATTTT	CASRQDRGPGNTIYF
TRBV4-2	TRBD2	once	TRBJ2-2	TGTGCCAGCAGCCGCGGGACTAGCGGGGGGCCCTACACCGGGGAGCTGTTTTTT	CASSRGTSGGPYTGELFF
TRBV10-3	TRBD1	.	TRBJ1-1	TGTGCCACAGTTAGGGGACAGACGAACACTGAAGCTTTCTTT	CATVRGQTNTEAFF
TRBV9	TRBD2	once	TRBJ2-5	TGTGCCAGCGCCAGGACTAGCGGAACCCAAGAGACCCAGTACTTC	CASARTSGTQETQYF
TRBV7-2	TRBD1	.	TRBJ2-7	TGTGCCAGCAGAACCGTGTCCGGGACAGGGGAGCGCGAGCAGTACTTC	CASRTVSGTGEREQYF
TRBV18	TRBD2	.	TRBJ2-4	TGTGCCAGCTCACCAGGGACTAGCGGGGGAAAAGGTATTCAGTACTTC	CASSPGTSGGKGIQYF
TRBV11-2	.	.	TRBJ2-7	TGTGCCAGCAGCCGAGTTGCGGGGTTTCAGTACTTC	CASSRVAGFQYF
TRBV7-6	TRBD1	.	TRBJ2-2	TGTGCCAGCAGACGACAGGGGGCGGGCGGGGAGCTGTTTTTT	CASRRQGAGGELFF
TRBV5-1	TRBD2	once	TRBJ2-1	TGCGCCAGCAGCAGGTCCCCTCCGGGGGGGGCCGACAATGAGCAGTTCTTC	CASSRSPPGGADNEQFF
TRBV9	.	.	TRBJ1-1	TGTGCCAGCAGCCCGGCCTCAGGGAGGTTTGTGGGTGCTTTCTTT	CASSPASGRFVGAFF
TRBV6-5	.	once	TRBJ1-5	TGTGCCAGCATTTTAGGCGGGTTCAGTCAGCCCCAGCATTTT	CASILGGFSQPQHF
TRBV10-3	TRBD2	once	TRBJ2-3	TGTGCCATCAGTAGCGGGGGGGGGACAGATACGCAGTATTTT	CAISSGGGTDTQYF
TRBV7-6	.	.	TRBJ2-1	TGTGCCAGCAGCTTAGCGGCAGGGGATACGAATGAGCAGTTCTTC	CASSLAAGDTNEQFF
TRBV30	.	once	TRBJ1-1	TGTGCCTGGAGCCCTTTTGTGGGGCATACTGAAGCTTTCTTT	CAWSPFVGHTEAFF
TRBV18	.	.	TRBJ2-5	TGTGCCAGCTCACCGCCCGGGGAACTAACATACTTC	CASSPPGELTYF
TRBV2	.	once	TRBJ2-5	TGTGCCAGCAGCCGGACTACACAAGAGACCCAGTACTTC	CASSRTTQETQYF
TRBV5-1	.	once	TRBJ2-7	TGCGCCAGCAGCCCACAGGGCTCCAGCTCCTACGAGCAGTACTTC	CASSPQGSSSYEQYF
TRBV4-1	.	.	TRBJ2-3	TGCGCCAGCAGCCAAGATTGGGGAGGGGGGGCAGGAGATACGCAGTATTTT	CASSQDWGGGAGDTQYF
TRBV2	TRBD1	.	TRBJ1-5	TGTGCCAGCAGTACCGACAGGGTGGGACAGCCCCAGCATTTT	CASSTDRVGQPQHF
TRBV6-5	TRBD1	.	TRBJ1-3	TGTGCCAGCAGTTACGGGGACAGCTCTGGAAACACCATATATTTT	CASSYGDSSGNTIYF
TRBV15	.	.	TRBJ2-7	TGTGCCACCAGCAGAGGCAGGGCCACCTACGAGCAGTACTTC	CATSRGRATYEQYF
TRBV18	.	few	TRBJ1-1	TGTGCCAGCTCACCAGGGGCCGCCAACACTGAAGCTTTCTTT	CASSPGAANTEAFF
TRBV19	TRBD2	.	TRBJ2-1	TGTGCCAGTAGTATTACTAGCGGGGGTCCCAATGAGCAGTTCTTC	CASSITSGGPNEQFF
TRBV28	TRBD1	.	TRBJ1-1	TGTGCCAGCAGTTTCCCGGCAGGGGGCGAGGCTGAAGCTTTCTTT	CASSFPAGGEAEAFF
TRBV3-1/TRBV3-2	TRBD2	few	TRBJ2-2	TGTGCCAGCAGCCAAGATTTTAGGACTAGCGGGGGGACGAACACCGGGGAGCTGTTTTTT	CASSQDFRTSGGTNTGELFF
TRBV4-3	TRBD2	.	TRBJ2-7	TGCGCCAGCAGCCAACAAACTAGCGGGGGACGCTACGAGCAGTACTTC	CASSQQTSGGRYEQYF
TRBV27	.	.	TRBJ2-7	TGTGCCAGCAGTTTATCGTCGTCGTTCTACGAGCAGTACTTC	CASSLSSSFYEQYF
TRBV6-2/TRBV6-3	TRBD2	.	TRBJ2-2	TGTGCCAGCAGTTACCGGACTAGCGGGGCCTTGAACACCGGGGAGCTGTTTTTT	CASSYRTSGALNTGELFF
TRBV9	.	.	TRBJ2-6	TGTGCCAGCAGTTGGGGGGGCCGGAACTCTGGGGCCAACGTCCTGACTTTC	CASSWGGRNSGANVLTF